The clone carrying this TCR beta chain was counted a few times. The data are from a study of early T cells in non-severe SARS-CoV-2 infection. In TCRdb, the 5' RACE reads were re-called with MiXCR into one record per CDR3 protein. The table has about 44,000 distinct CDR3 sequences, about a quarter seen once; the top ten hold 4.6%. The CDR3 totals 14 residues. The V end lost 1 base, the J end lost 0 bases, and 6 bases lay between the germline ends. Germline values: CDR1 MNHEY, CDR2 SVGAGI. The sample in question was whole blood, obtained at baseline. This receptor was identified in an adult who was a healthcare worker with PCR-confirmed SARS-CoV-2 infection or an uninfected control (not recorded which). This rearrangement joins TRBV6-5 to TRBJ1-1; no clear D gene. CDR3 sequence: CASSYYGMNTEAFF. In nucleotides, the CDR3 is TGTGCCAGCAGTTACTATGGGATGAACACTGAAGCTTTCTTT.